Below are 18 T cell receptor beta chains sequenced from a single sample in a study of beta chain features in type 1 diabetes. Every bit of the isolated RNA underwent reverse transcription, so sequencing read expressed TCRB transcripts. TCRdb's copy holds only in-frame clones and misses some; the assay was immunoSEQ multiplex PCR. The sample includes roughly 41,000 clones, around 45% seen only once; the top ten take 0.65% to 0.9%. The sequencing sample was made of central memory CD4+ T cells from blood. These receptors were collected from a woman in her late teens or twenties in good health.

This chain uses TRBV10-3 with TRBJ1-3; D may be TRBD1 (6 bases). Germline assignment: CDR1 ENHRY and CDR2 SYGVKD. Trimming took off 0 bases at V and 13 bases at J, with 10 bases between the two ends. This CDR3 comprises 12 residues. For the CDR3, the DNA is TGTGCCATCAGTGAGTCGTCAGGGGTAATATATTTT. Encoded protein: CAISESSGVIYF.

This sequence joins TRBV27 and TRBJ2-7; D not certain. Trimming pared 6 bases from V and 3 bases from J, leaving 12 bases between. This CDR3 contains 13 residues. Looked up from germline, CDR1 is MNHEY and CDR2 is SMNVEV (reference sequence). CDR3 in amino acids: CASRFNSRYEQYF. CDR3 bases: TGTGCCAGCAGGTTCAACAGCCGCTACGAGCAGTACTTC.

This rearrangement joins TRBV5-1 to TRBJ1-2, with 7 bases lining up with TRBD1. J was trimmed by 3 bases and V by 4 bases; bases with no gene match: 9. Germline assignment: CDR1 SGHRS and CDR2 YFSETQ. The CDR3 runs 15 residues. The DNA for the CDR3 is TGCGCCAGCAGCGACCGACAGGGACCTGACTATGGCTACACCTTC. This encodes CASSDRQGPDYGYTF. Full variable domain (remainder filled in from reference TRBV5-1 and TRBJ1-2): KAGVTQTPRYLIKTRGQQVTLSCSPISGHRSVSWYQQTPGQGLQFLFEYFSETQRNKGNFPGRFSGRQFSNSRSEMNVSTLELGDSALYLCASSDRQGPDYGYTFGSGTRLTVV.

DNA of the CDR3: TGTGCTAGTGGTTTGGACAGCACCAATGGAAACACCATATATTTT. Protein: CASGLDSTNGNTIYF. This chain connects TRBV12-5 to TRBJ1-3; D remains unclear. The CDR3 is 15 residues long. V was clipped by 1 base and J by 3 bases, with 10 bases between them. Germline V gene data show CDR1 as LGHNT and CDR2 as FRNRAP.

The CDR3 loop reads CATSRDSVYQPQHF. As DNA, the CDR3 is TGTGCCACGTCCCGGGACAGTGTCTATCAGCCCCAGCATTTT. The chain uses TRBV19 and TRBJ1-5; 7 positions match TRBD1. The CDR3 spans 14 residues. V shed 10 bases and J 5 bases; nucleotides not matched to a gene: 11. Germline V CDR1 and CDR2: LNHDA, SQIVND (reference sequence).

The V gene is TRBV15, the J gene TRBJ2-5, with D maybe TRBD1 (6 bases). CDR1 and CDR2 from the germline V gene are LNHNV and YYDKDF (reference sequence). V lost 2 bases and J 5 bases, leaving 12 bases between the germline ends. The CDR3 is 14 residues long. CDR3 sequence reads: CATSRQGKGETQYF. Written as DNA, the CDR3 is TGTGCCACCAGCAGACAGGGGAAGGGGGAGACCCAGTACTTC.

V is TRBV2 and J is TRBJ2-1, with 8 positions matching TRBD2. The CDR3 totals 15 residues. The germline gives CDR1 SNHLY, CDR2 FYNNEI. The V and J ends lost 6 bases and 8 bases, in that order; junction bases with no gene match: 12. Here the CDR3 DNA reads TGTGCCAGCAGGGTAGCGGGGTTCTCCTCCGATGAGCAGTTCTTC. Translation gives CASRVAGFSSDEQFF.

The chain uses TRBV14 and TRBJ1-6; possible D gene TRBD1, 5 bases. The V gene lost 4 bases and the J gene lost 9 bases, with 13 bases spanning the gap. Germline CDR1 is SGHDN and CDR2 is FVKESK. This CDR3 region has 14 residues. CDR3 in DNA: TGTGCCAGCAGCCCTGGGGCAAGGGCTTCACCCCTCCACTTT. It is translated as CASSPGARASPLHF.

As for this clone: Other nucleotide sequences from this sample produce the same CDR3. The CDR3, as DNA: TGTGCCAGCAGTAGGACTAGCGGTCCCTACAATGAGCAGTTCTTC. Encoded protein: CASSRTSGPYNEQFF. This chain connects TRBV7-8 to TRBJ2-1; 10 bases match TRBD2. The germline CDR1 and CDR2 sequences are SGHVS and FQNEAQ. This CDR3 region has 15 residues. V lost 6 bases to trimming and J lost 2 bases; unmatched junction nucleotides: 4.

This clone was seen only a few times. The genes are TRBV6-1 and TRBJ2-3; no clear D. This CDR3 comprises 14 residues. V gave up 3 bases and J gave up 0 bases, with 7 bases separating them. Germline V gives CDR1 MNHNS, CDR2 SASEGT. The CDR3 bases are TGTGCCAGCAGTGAGTCAGTCAGCACAGATACGCAGTATTTT. Encoded protein: CASSESVSTDTQYF.

The chain has TRBV5-6 and TRBJ1-4; maybe TRBD1 (5 bases). V was trimmed by 0 bases and J by 8 bases, leaving 17 bases between them. This CDR3 has 16 amino acids. Germline assignment: CDR1 SGHDT and CDR2 YYEEEE. In DNA, the CDR3 is TGTGCCAGCAGCTTGGGCCCAGGGCGAGTAGAAGAAAAACTGTTTTTT. Translating gives CASSLGPGRVEEKLFF.

In its sample, this clone was seen once. This chain uses TRBV7-3 with TRBJ2-3; maybe TRBD2 (5 bases). Germline values: CDR1 SGHTA, CDR2 FQGTGA. This CDR3 contains 12 residues. Between the trimmed V and J ends, which lost 4 bases and 6 bases, there was a span of 8 bases. The CDR3 DNA is TGTGCCAGCAGCTCCTCGGGGGATACGCAGTATTTT. It encodes CASSSSGDTQYF.

This clone was observed a few times. The chain combines TRBV11-2 with TRBJ2-7, with 9 bases that match TRBD2. Germline V gene sequence: CDR1 SGHAT, CDR2 FQNNGV. CDR3 length equals 16 residues. After removal of 6 bases from V and 1 base from J, the junction contained 10 bases not matched to a gene. Written as DNA, the CDR3 is TGTGCCAGCAGGCACTACGGGCGGGGGGGATCCTACGAGCAGTACTTC. Protein sequence: CASRHYGRGGSYEQYF.

This chain uses TRBV7-7 with TRBJ2-1; 12 nucleotides agree with TRBD2. This CDR3 is 16 amino acids long. With V trimmed by 5 bases and J by 9 bases, 11 bases remained unmatched. The germline V gene encodes CDR1 SSHAT and CDR2 FNYEAQ (reference sequence). The CDR3 sequence: CASSPRLAGDKGEQFF. CDR3 in DNA: TGTGCCAGCAGCCCAAGACTAGCGGGAGACAAGGGTGAGCAGTTCTTC.

The chain has TRBV10-3 and TRBJ2-7, with D possibly being TRBD1 (5 bases). The CDR3 is 14 amino acids. The V gene lost 0 bases and the J gene lost 6 bases, with 12 bases spanning the gap. The germline gives CDR1 ENHRY, CDR2 SYGVKD. CDR3 nucleotides: TGTGCCATCAGTGAGTCGACCCAGGGCGGCGAGCAGTACTTC. Its protein product is CAISESTQGGEQYF.

This rearrangement joins TRBV27 to TRBJ1-4; no definite D call. Looked up from germline, CDR1 is MNHEY and CDR2 is SMNVEV (reference sequence). The CDR3 consists of 15 residues. The ends were cut back, 7 bases at V and 2 bases at J, with 14 bases in the middle. In DNA, the CDR3 is TGTGCCAGCACCTTCAGGATACCCACTAATGAAAAACTGTTTTTT. The encoded protein is CASTFRIPTNEKLFF.

The table lists this clone with a count of one. The chain combines TRBV11-2 with TRBJ1-6; D is undetermined. Germline values: CDR1 SGHAT, CDR2 FQNNGV. The V end was cut by 0 bases, the J end by 6 bases, with 6 bases between. The CDR3 has 14 residues. CDR3 amino acids: CASSLDSFNSPLHF. CDR3 DNA sequence: TGTGCCAGCAGCTTAGACAGTTTTAATTCACCCCTCCACTTT.

The chain has TRBV13 and TRBJ1-4; possibly TRBD1 for D (5 bases). The V end lost 6 bases, the J end lost 6 bases, and 20 bases lay between the germline ends. This CDR3 has 16 residues. CDR1 is PRHDT, CDR2 FYEKMQ, per germline (reference sequence). In DNA, the CDR3 is TGTGCCAGCAGACTTCAGGGTGGTAGGGAACATGAAAAACTGTTTTTT. This sequence encodes CASRLQGGREHEKLFF.